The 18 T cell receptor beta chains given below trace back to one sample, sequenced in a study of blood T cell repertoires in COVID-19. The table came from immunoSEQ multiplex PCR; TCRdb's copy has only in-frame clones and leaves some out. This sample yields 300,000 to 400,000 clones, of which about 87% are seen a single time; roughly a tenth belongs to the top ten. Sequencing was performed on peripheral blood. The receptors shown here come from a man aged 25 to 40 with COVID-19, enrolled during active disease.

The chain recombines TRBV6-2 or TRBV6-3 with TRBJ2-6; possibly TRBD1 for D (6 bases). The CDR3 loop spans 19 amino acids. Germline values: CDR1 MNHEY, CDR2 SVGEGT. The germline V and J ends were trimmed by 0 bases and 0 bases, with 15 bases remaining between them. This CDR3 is CASSYSRGRGFSGANVLTF. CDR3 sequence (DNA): TGTGCCAGCAGTTACTCGAGAGGCAGGGGATTCTCTGGGGCCAACGTCCTGACTTTC.

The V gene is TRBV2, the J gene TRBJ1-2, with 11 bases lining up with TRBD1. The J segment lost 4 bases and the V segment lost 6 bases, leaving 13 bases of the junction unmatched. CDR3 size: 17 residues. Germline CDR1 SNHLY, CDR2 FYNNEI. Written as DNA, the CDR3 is TGTGCCAGCAGCCAAATAACCTCCGGGACAGGGGGCTATGGCTACACCTTC. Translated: CASSQITSGTGGYGYTF.

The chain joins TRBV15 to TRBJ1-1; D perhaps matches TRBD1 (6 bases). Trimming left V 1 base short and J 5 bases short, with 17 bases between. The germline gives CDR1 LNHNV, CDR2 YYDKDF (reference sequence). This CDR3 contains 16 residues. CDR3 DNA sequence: TGTGCCACCAGCAGAGGGGCAGGTGCCCAGGGGACTGAAGCTTTCTTT. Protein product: CATSRGAGAQGTEAFF. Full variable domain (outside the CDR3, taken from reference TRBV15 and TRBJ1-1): DAMVIQNPRYQVTQFGKPVTLSCSQTLNHNVMYWYQQKSSQAPKLLFHYYDKDFNNEADTPDNFQSRRPNTSFCFLDIRSPGLGDTAMYLCATSRGAGAQGTEAFFGQGTRLTVV.

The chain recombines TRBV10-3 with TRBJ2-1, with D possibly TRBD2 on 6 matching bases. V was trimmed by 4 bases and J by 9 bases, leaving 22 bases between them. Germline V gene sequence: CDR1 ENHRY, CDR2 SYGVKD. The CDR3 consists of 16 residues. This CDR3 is CAISAGLPDRAGEQFF. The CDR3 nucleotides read TGTGCCATCAGTGCGGGACTCCCGGATCGGGCTGGTGAGCAGTTCTTC.

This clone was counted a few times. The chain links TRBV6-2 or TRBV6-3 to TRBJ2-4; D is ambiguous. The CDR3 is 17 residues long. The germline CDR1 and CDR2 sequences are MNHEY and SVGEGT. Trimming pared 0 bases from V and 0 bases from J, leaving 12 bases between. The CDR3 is CASSYSIQDVAKNIQYF. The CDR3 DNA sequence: TGTGCCAGCAGTTACTCGATCCAGGATGTAGCCAAAAACATTCAGTACTTC.

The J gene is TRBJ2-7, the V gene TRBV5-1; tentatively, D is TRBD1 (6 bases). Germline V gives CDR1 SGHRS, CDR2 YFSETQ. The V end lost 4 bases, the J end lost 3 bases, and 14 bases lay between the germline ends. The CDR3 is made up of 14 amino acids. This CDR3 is CASSLRGQGYEQYF. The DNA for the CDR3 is TGCGCCAGCAGCCTCCGGGGACAAGGCTACGAGCAGTACTTC.

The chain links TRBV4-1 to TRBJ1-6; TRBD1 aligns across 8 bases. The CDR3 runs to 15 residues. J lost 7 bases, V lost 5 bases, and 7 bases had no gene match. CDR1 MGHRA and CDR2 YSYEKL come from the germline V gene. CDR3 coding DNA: TGCGCCAGCAGCGTACCGACAGGGGCGAATTCACCCCTCCACTTT. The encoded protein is CASSVPTGANSPLHF.

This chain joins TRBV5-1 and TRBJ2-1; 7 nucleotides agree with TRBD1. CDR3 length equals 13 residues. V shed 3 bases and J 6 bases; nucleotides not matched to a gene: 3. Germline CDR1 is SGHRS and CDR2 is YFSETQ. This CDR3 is CASSSGQSNEQFF. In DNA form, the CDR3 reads TGCGCCAGCAGCTCGGGACAGTCCAATGAGCAGTTCTTC.

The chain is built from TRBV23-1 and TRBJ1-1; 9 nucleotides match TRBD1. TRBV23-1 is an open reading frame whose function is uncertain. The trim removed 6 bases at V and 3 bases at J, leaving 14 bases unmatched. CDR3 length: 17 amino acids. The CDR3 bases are TGCGCCAGCAGCCCAACCGGGACAGGGTACAATGACACTGAAGCTTTCTTT. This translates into CASSPTGTGYNDTEAFF.

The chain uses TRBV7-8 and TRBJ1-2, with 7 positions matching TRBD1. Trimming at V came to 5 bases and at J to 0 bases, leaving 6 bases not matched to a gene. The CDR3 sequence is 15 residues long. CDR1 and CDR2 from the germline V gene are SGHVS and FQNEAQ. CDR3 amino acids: CASSQDRDPNYGYTF. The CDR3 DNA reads TGTGCCAGCAGCCAAGACAGGGACCCTAACTATGGCTACACCTTC.

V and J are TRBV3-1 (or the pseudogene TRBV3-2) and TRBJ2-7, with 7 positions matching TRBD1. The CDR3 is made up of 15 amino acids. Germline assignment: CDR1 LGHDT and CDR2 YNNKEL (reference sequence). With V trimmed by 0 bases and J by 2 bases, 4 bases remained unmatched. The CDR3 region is CASSQEGGDPYEQYF. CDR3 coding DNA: TGTGCCAGCAGCCAAGAAGGGGGCGACCCCTACGAGCAGTACTTC.

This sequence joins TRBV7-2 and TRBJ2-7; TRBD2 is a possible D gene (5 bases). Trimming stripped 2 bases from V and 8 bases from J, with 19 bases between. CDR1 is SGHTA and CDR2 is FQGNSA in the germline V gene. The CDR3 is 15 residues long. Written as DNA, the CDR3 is TGTGCCAGCAGCTTAATTGAGGACTCATCCAGGCAGCAGTACTTC. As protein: CASSLIEDSSRQQYF.

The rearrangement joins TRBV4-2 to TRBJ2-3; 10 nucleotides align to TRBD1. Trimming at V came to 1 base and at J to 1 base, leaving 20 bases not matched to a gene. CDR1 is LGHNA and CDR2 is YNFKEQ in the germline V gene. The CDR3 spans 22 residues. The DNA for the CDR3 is TGTGCCAGCAGCCAAGTGCGAATAAGTCGGGACAGGGGATCCATAGGCACAGATACGCAGTATTTT. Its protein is CASSQVRISRDRGSIGTDTQYF.

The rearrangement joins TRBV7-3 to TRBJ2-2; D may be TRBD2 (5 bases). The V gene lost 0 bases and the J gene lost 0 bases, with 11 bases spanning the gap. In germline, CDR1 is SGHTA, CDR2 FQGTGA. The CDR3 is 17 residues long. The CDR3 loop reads CASSLTFERSNTGELFF. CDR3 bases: TGTGCCAGCAGCTTAACGTTTGAGCGGTCGAACACCGGGGAGCTGTTTTTT.

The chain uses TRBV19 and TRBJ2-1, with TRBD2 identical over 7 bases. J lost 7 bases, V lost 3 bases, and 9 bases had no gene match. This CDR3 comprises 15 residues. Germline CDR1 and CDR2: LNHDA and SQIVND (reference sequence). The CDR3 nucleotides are TGTGCCAGTAGTATGGGGTTTACTAGCGCTAATGAGCAGTTCTTC. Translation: CASSMGFTSANEQFF. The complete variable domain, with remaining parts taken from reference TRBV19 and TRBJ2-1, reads DGGITQSPKYLFRKEGQNVTLSCEQNLNHDAMYWYRQDPGQGLRLIYYSQIVNDFQKGDIAEGYSVSREKKESFPLTVTSAQKNPTAFYLCASSMGFTSANEQFFGPGTRLTVL.

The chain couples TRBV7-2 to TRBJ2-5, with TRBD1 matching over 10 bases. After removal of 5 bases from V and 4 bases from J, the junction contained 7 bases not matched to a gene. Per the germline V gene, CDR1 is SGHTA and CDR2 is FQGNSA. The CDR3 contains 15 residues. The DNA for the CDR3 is TGTGCCAGCAGCCTAGGACAGGGGGGCGGAGAGACCCAGTACTTC. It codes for CASSLGQGGGETQYF.

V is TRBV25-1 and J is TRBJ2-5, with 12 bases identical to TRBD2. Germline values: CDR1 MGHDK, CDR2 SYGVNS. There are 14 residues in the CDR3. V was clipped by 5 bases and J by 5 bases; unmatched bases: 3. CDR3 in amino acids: CASSSTSGRETQYF. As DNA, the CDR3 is TGTGCCAGCAGTTCTACTAGCGGGAGGGAGACCCAGTACTTC.

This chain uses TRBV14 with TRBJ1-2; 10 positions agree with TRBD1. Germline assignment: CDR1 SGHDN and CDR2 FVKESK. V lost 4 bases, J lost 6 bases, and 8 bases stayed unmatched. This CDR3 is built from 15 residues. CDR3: CASSLLGGTGDGYTF. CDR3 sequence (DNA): TGTGCCAGCAGCCTACTCGGCGGGACAGGGGATGGCTACACCTTC.